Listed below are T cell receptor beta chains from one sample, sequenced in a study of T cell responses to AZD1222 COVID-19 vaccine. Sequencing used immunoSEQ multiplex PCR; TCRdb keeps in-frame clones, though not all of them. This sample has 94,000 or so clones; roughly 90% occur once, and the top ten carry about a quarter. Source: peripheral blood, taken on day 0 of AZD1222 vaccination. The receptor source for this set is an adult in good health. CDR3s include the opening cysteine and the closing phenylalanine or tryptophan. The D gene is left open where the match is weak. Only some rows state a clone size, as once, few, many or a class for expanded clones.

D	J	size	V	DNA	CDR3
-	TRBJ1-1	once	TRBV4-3	TGCGCCAGCAGCCGGAGCACGGGGGGGAACACTGAAGCTTTCTTT	CASSRSTGGNTEAFF
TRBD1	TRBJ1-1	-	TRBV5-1	TGCGCCAGCAGCTTGGTAGGACAGGGTAACACTGAAGCTTTCTTT	CASSLVGQGNTEAFF
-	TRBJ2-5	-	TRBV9	TGTGCCAGCAGCGTAGGGGCGCGGGATGGCCAAGAGACCCAGTACTTC	CASSVGARDGQETQYF
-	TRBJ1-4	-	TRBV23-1	TGCGCCAGCAGTCACGGGCAGCCTAATGATGAAAAACTGTTTTTT	CASSHGQPNDEKLFF
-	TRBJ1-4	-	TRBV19	TGTGCCAGTAGCCCGGGGGGAACTAATGAAAAACTGTTTTTT	CASSPGGTNEKLFF
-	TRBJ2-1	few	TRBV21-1	TGTGCCAGCAGCAATAAAGAGGTAGCGCCGGACAATGAGCAGTTCTTC	CASSNKEVAPDNEQFF
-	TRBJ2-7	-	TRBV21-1	TGTGCCAGCAGCCCGCCGTACGAGCAGTACTTC	CASSPPYEQYF
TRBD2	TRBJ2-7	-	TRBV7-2	TGTGCCAGCAGCCGGGGGGGCGGTAGCTCCTACGAGCAGTACTTC	CASSRGGGSSYEQYF
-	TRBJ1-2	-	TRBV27	TGTGCCAGCAGTTTAGCAGGGAACTATGGCTACACCTTC	CASSLAGNYGYTF
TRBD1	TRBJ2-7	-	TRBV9	TGTGCCAGCAGCGTAGGGGGGACAGTCCCCTACGAGCAGTACTTC	CASSVGGTVPYEQYF
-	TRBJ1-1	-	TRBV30	TGTGCCTGGAGTCCCCTAGAGGAAGCTTTCTTT	CAWSPLEEAFF
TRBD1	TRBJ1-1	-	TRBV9	TGTGCCAGCAGCCCCGGGGGAGGGGGCAACACTGAAGCTTTCTTT	CASSPGGGGNTEAFF
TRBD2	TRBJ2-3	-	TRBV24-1	TGTGCCACCAGTGACCGGACTAGCGGACGCACAGATACGCAGTATTTT	CATSDRTSGRTDTQYF
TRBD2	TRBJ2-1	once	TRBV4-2	TGTGCCAGCAGCCAAGTAATAGCGGGAGGGTTGTACAATGAGCAGTTCTTC	CASSQVIAGGLYNEQFF
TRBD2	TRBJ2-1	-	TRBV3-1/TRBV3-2	TGTGCCAGCAGCCGACTAGCGGAGACCCAGTTCTTC	CASSRLAETQFF
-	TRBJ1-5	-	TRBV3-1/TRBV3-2	TGTGCCAGCCTCTATCGGGACCGGATTTTGGTCAGGCATTTT	CASLYRDRILVRHF
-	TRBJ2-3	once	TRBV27	TGTGCCAGCAGTCTCCAAAGGGGAAGCACAGATACGCAGTATTTT	CASSLQRGSTDTQYF
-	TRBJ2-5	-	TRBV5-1	TGCGCCAGCAGCTGGCGGGCAGAACAAGAGACCCAGTACTTC	CASSWRAEQETQYF
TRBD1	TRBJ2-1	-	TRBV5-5	TGTGCCAGCAGCCAGGGACAGGGTATTTTGAATGAGCAGTTCTTC	CASSQGQGILNEQFF
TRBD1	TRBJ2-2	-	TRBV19	TGTGCCAGTAGTCTCCGACAGGGGCTGAACACCGGGGAGCTGTTTTTT	CASSLRQGLNTGELFF
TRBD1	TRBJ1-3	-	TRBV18	TGTGCCAGCTCACCAGACAGGGCCTCTGGAAACACCATATATTTT	CASSPDRASGNTIYF
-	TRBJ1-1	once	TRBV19	TGTGCCAGTATTCTCCGAACGGGAGAAGCTTTCTTT	CASILRTGEAFF
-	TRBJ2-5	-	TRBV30	TGTGCCTGGACCGGGACTCGCCAAGAGACCCAGTACTTC	CAWTGTRQETQYF
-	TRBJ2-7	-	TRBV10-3	TGTGCCATCAGAACAGGGAAAGGGGACCACGAGCAGTACTTC	CAIRTGKGDHEQYF
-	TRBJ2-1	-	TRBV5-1	TGCGCCAGCAGCCCACAGGAGAATGAGCAGTTCTTC	CASSPQENEQFF
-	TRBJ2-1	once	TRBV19	TGTGCCAGTAGTATAGGGGGCGGGCAGTTCTTC	CASSIGGGQFF
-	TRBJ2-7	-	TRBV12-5	TGTGCTAGTGCAGTACAGGGCCCCCTGGACGAGCAGTACTTC	CASAVQGPLDEQYF
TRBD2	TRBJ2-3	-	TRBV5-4	TGTGCCAGCAGCCGGAGACTAGCGGGAGCGACAGATACGCAGTATTTT	CASSRRLAGATDTQYF
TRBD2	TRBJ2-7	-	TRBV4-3	TGCGCCAGCAGCCAAGAAGCCGGGGGGGGCCAGGTAACCTACGAGCAGTACTTC	CASSQEAGGGQVTYEQYF
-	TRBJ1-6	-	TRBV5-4	TGTGCCAGCAGACCGGAACGGGATTCACCCCTCCACTTT	CASRPERDSPLHF
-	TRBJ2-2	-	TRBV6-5	TGTGCCAGCAGTCTTAGCGGAGCCGGGGAGCTGTTTTTT	CASSLSGAGELFF
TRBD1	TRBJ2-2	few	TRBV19	TGTGCCACACGTAGACAGGGAAACACCGGGGAGCTGTTTTTT	CATRRQGNTGELFF
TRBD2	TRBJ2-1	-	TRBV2	TGTGCCAGCAGTGAACGGGGGGATAATGAGCAGTTCTTC	CASSERGDNEQFF
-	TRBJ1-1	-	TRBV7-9	TGTGCCAGCAGCCCCCGACGTAGCACATCCACTGAAGCTTTCTTT	CASSPRRSTSTEAFF
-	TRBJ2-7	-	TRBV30	TGTGCCTGGAGAGCACTAGGGACTGTCTCCTACGAGCAGTACTTC	CAWRALGTVSYEQYF
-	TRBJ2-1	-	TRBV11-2	TGTGCCAGCAGCTGGAGGTCCGCCTACAATGAGCAGTTCTTC	CASSWRSAYNEQFF
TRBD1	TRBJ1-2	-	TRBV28	TGTGCCAGCAGGGGTCCCGGGACAGGGATCTATGGCTACACCTTC	CASRGPGTGIYGYTF
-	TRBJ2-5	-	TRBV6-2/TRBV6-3	TGTGCCAGCAGCGACGCTTCCACGGAGACCCAGTACTTC	CASSDASTETQYF
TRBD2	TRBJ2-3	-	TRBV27	TGTGCCAGCAGCGTCCCGGGACTAGTTCGGGATACGCAGTATTTT	CASSVPGLVRDTQYF
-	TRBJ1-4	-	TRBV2	TGTGCCACCACGCCTAGGAGGGGGAAGACTAATGAAAAACTGTTTTTT	CATTPRRGKTNEKLFF